This entry lists 29 T cell receptor beta chains sequenced from one sample in a study of cytomegalovirus exposure and HLA in healthy donors. Data came from immunoSEQ multiplex PCR; TCRdb stores just in-frame clones and leaves some out. The repertoire consists of over 60,000 clones, with 95% to 97% occurring once and the leading ten covering approximately 2.5%. Sequencing was carried out using PBMCs. These receptors all stem from a man between 18 and 35 years old in good health and CMV-seronegative.

The chain has TRBV2 and TRBJ1-2, with D possibly TRBD1 on 6 matching bases. V lost 6 bases and J 2 bases, leaving 19 bases between the germline ends. Germline V gene data show CDR1 as SNHLY and CDR2 as FYNNEI. This CDR3 is 16 amino acids long. The CDR3 DNA sequence: TGTGCCAGCAGGCCCATGATGGACAGCCTGAACTATGGCTACACCTTC. Its protein is CASRPMMDSLNYGYTF.

This rearrangement joins TRBV7-2 to TRBJ1-1; no reliable D call. Germline V gives CDR1 SGHTA, CDR2 FQGNSA. V dropped 0 bases and J dropped 5 bases, with 7 bases sitting between them. The length of the CDR3 is 13 residues. The CDR3 sequence is CASSLAHKTEAFF. The CDR3 DNA follows: TGTGCCAGCAGCTTAGCGCACAAAACTGAAGCTTTCTTT.

This rearrangement joins TRBV5-1 to TRBJ2-1; TRBD1 might be the D (5 bases). Germline loops: CDR1 SGHRS, CDR2 YFSETQ. The V end lost 0 bases, the J end lost 0 bases, and 25 bases lay between the germline ends. CDR3 length: 21 residues. CDR3 region: CASSLGVFRGGFTSSYNEQFF. CDR3 nucleotide sequence: TGCGCCAGCAGCTTGGGGGTTTTTAGGGGCGGATTCACGTCCTCCTACAATGAGCAGTTCTTC. Filled out from reference TRBV5-1 and TRBJ2-1, the complete variable domain reads KAGVTQTPRYLIKTRGQQVTLSCSPISGHRSVSWYQQTPGQGLQFLFEYFSETQRNKGNFPGRFSGRQFSNSRSEMNVSTLELGDSALYLCASSLGVFRGGFTSSYNEQFFGPGTRLTVL.

The CDR3 region is CASSFKGQGWPEQYF. Written as DNA, the CDR3 is TGTGCCAGCAGCTTCAAAGGACAGGGTTGGCCCGAGCAGTACTTC. The V call is TRBV5-6, the J call TRBJ2-7; 8 bases match TRBD1. Germline V CDR1 and CDR2: SGHDT, YYEEEE. This CDR3 has 15 residues. Trimming took 2 bases from V and 6 from J; bases not matched to a gene: 10.

V and J are TRBV7-8 and TRBJ1-4; 9 bases align to TRBD1. Germline V gene sequence: CDR1 SGHVS, CDR2 FQNEAQ. The CDR3 covers 18 residues. J lost 0 bases, V lost 3 bases, and 8 bases had no gene match. This chain's CDR3 is CASSFLRDREATNEKLFF. In DNA, the CDR3 is TGTGCCAGCAGCTTCCTTAGGGACAGGGAAGCAACTAATGAAAAACTGTTTTTT.

The chain joins TRBV27 to TRBJ1-2, with 7 bases identical to TRBD1. This CDR3 spans 14 amino acids. Germline CDR1 is MNHEY and CDR2 is SMNVEV (reference sequence). Losses at the gene ends were 2 bases for V and 5 bases for J; bases not matched to a gene: 5. Here the CDR3 DNA reads TGTGCCAGCAGTTTAGATGCAGGGGGATATGGCTACACCTTC. Translated: CASSLDAGGYGYTF.

This clone was observed once. The chain joins TRBV10-3 to TRBJ1-4; D is ambiguous. CDR3 size: 13 residues. Germline V lookup: CDR1 ENHRY, CDR2 SYGVKD. The V gene lost 10 bases and the J gene lost 0 bases, with 9 bases spanning the gap. CDR3 sequence (DNA): TGTGCCACCTCAGGTGCAACTAATGAAAAACTGTTTTTT. Its protein is CATSGATNEKLFF.

J is TRBJ1-3 and V is TRBV25-1; D gene uncertain. The length of the CDR3 is 14 residues. V was clipped by 1 base and J by 3 bases, with 7 bases between them. CDR1 and CDR2 (germline): MGHDK, SYGVNS. CDR3 in amino acids: CASSELGDGNTIYF. The CDR3 DNA follows: TGTGCCAGCAGTGAATTGGGAGATGGAAACACCATATATTTT.

The rearrangement joins TRBV6-6 to TRBJ2-7; D perhaps matches TRBD1 (5 bases). This CDR3 comprises 12 residues. Trimming took 6 bases from V and 4 from J, leaving 10 bases between them. Germline V CDR1 and CDR2: MNHNY, SVGAGI (reference sequence). CDR3 sequence (DNA): TGTGCCAGCAGCCTGACAGAATACGAGCAGTACTTC. Encoded protein: CASSLTEYEQYF.

The rearrangement joins TRBV6-6 to TRBJ2-7; D is possibly TRBD2 (8 bases). This CDR3 has 11 residues. V was cut by 9 bases and J by 6 bases, with 12 bases left in between. The germline V gene encodes CDR1 MNHNY and CDR2 SVGAGI (reference sequence). This CDR3 is CASREGAEQYF. Here the CDR3 DNA reads TGTGCCAGTCGGGAGGGGGCCGAGCAGTACTTC.

V and J are TRBV7-3 and TRBJ2-1, with 12 bases identical to TRBD2. Germline V CDR1 and CDR2: SGHTA, FQGTGA. The CDR3 totals 15 residues. Germline trimming cut 5 bases from V and 6 bases from J; bases unmatched to any gene: 5. CDR3 bases: TGTGCCAGCAGCAGCCGACTAGCGGGAGTCAATGAGCAGTTCTTC. Protein sequence: CASSSRLAGVNEQFF.

The chain joins TRBV19 to TRBJ1-5, with D uncertain. Germline V gives CDR1 LNHDA, CDR2 SQIVND (reference sequence). The CDR3 length is 14 residues. V was cut by 9 bases and J by 6 bases, with 18 bases left in between. This CDR3 reads CASAGSPRSQPQHF. The CDR3 nucleotides are TGTGCCAGCGCGGGGAGCCCCCGGAGTCAGCCCCAGCATTTT.

The genes are TRBV13 and TRBJ2-3, with TRBD2 as a possible D gene (6 bases). Trimming stripped 5 bases from V and 4 bases from J, with 13 bases between. CDR3 length equals 14 residues. CDR1 and CDR2 (germline): PRHDT, FYEKMQ (reference sequence). The CDR3 nucleotides read TGTGCCAGCAGCCCGCCAGGGAGGCCAGATACGCAGTATTTT. It translates to CASSPPGRPDTQYF.

This clone was detected once. The genes are TRBV6-5 and TRBJ2-7; weak D call: TRBD1 (5 bases). Trimming stripped 0 bases from V and 2 bases from J, with 11 bases between. The CDR3 totals 15 residues. Per the germline V gene, CDR1 is MNHEY and CDR2 is SVGAGI. The CDR3: CASSYSKSRAYEQYF. As DNA, the CDR3 is TGTGCCAGCAGTTACTCGAAAAGCAGGGCCTACGAGCAGTACTTC.

This chain uses TRBV19 with TRBJ2-3, with D possibly being TRBD1 (5 bases). CDR1 is LNHDA, CDR2 SQIVND, per germline (reference sequence). V lost 4 bases and J 0 bases, leaving 8 bases between the germline ends. The CDR3 has 14 amino acids. This CDR3 is CASSRTQSTDTQYF. The CDR3 DNA reads as TGTGCCAGTAGTAGGACACAAAGCACAGATACGCAGTATTTT.

V usage is TRBV5-1 and J usage is TRBJ2-1; 9 nucleotides align to TRBD2. V shed 0 bases and J 7 bases; nucleotides not matched to a gene: 8. This CDR3 is built from 16 residues. Per the germline V gene, CDR1 is SGHRS and CDR2 is YFSETQ. CDR3 in DNA: TGCGCCAGCAGCTTGGACCGGCGGGAGGGCCTTAATGAGCAGTTCTTC. The encoded protein is CASSLDRREGLNEQFF.

The V gene is TRBV7-6, the J gene TRBJ2-7; TRBD1 is a possible D gene (6 bases). CDR1 is SGHVS and CDR2 is FNYEAQ in the germline V gene. The CDR3 sequence is 14 residues long. The V gene lost 2 bases and the J gene lost 3 bases, with 11 bases spanning the gap. CDR3 sequence (DNA): TGTGCCAGCAGCTTAACCCAGGGGATCTACGAGCAGTACTTC. It translates to CASSLTQGIYEQYF.

The chain has TRBV28 and TRBJ1-6; 7 nucleotides align to TRBD1. The V and J ends lost 6 bases and 1 base, in that order; junction bases with no gene match: 9. Germline V gives CDR1 MDHEN, CDR2 SYDVKM. The CDR3 runs 17 residues. CDR3 bases: TGTGCCAGCAGGAAAACAGGGGAAGGATCCTATAATTCACCCCTCCACTTT. The encoded protein is CASRKTGEGSYNSPLHF.

The chain couples TRBV11-3 to TRBJ2-7, with 9 bases matching TRBD1. Trimming removed 5 bases from V and 7 bases from J; junction bases left unmatched: 12. CDR3 length: 15 amino acids. CDR1 is SGHNT, CDR2 YENEEA, per germline. CDR3 loop: CASSAWTGATSEQYF. As DNA, the CDR3 is TGTGCCAGCAGCGCCTGGACAGGGGCGACAAGTGAGCAGTACTTC.

V gene TRBV5-4 combines with J gene TRBJ2-7, with 8 bases lining up with TRBD1. CDR1 is SGHNT and CDR2 is YYREEE in the germline V gene (reference sequence). The V gene end was trimmed by 5 bases and the J gene end by 1 base; junction bases not matched to a gene: 8. The CDR3 is made up of 15 amino acids. CDR3 sequence: CASRPGQGASYEQYF. The CDR3 DNA sequence: TGTGCCAGCAGACCCGGACAGGGCGCTTCCTACGAGCAGTACTTC.

The V and J genes are TRBV27 and TRBJ1-2; no reliable D call. Germline V CDR1 and CDR2: MNHEY, SMNVEV (reference sequence). The germline V and J ends were trimmed by 1 base and 0 bases, with 3 bases remaining between them. The CDR3 length is 13 residues. In DNA, the CDR3 is TGTGCCAGCAGTTTATTCTCTAACTATGGCTACACCTTC. Translated, it gives CASSLFSNYGYTF.

A note on this clone: Other DNA sequences in the sample encode the same CDR3. The chain carries TRBV27 and TRBJ1-1; maybe TRBD1 (6 bases). The CDR3 has 14 residues. The germline V gene has CDR1 MNHEY and CDR2 SMNVEV (reference sequence). Trimming stripped 3 bases from V and 2 bases from J, with 10 bases between. The CDR3 sequence: CASSLRGGNTEAFF. CDR3 nucleotides: TGTGCCAGCAGTTTGAGGGGGGGAAACACTGAAGCTTTCTTT.

The chain has TRBV2 and TRBJ1-1; tentatively, D is TRBD1 (6 bases). CDR3 length: 15 amino acids. The ends were cut back, 5 bases at V and 0 bases at J, with 13 bases in the middle. Germline values: CDR1 SNHLY, CDR2 FYNNEI. As DNA, the CDR3 is TGTGCCAGCAGTTCCAACAGGGAAATGAACACTGAAGCTTTCTTT. Protein sequence: CASSSNREMNTEAFF.

This sequence joins TRBV5-6 and TRBJ1-2; the match to TRBD1 covers 7 bases. CDR1 SGHDT and CDR2 YYEEEE come from the germline V gene. CDR3 size: 14 residues. After removal of 4 bases from V and 0 bases from J, the junction contained 3 bases not matched to a gene. The CDR3 DNA reads as TGTGCCAGCAGCGACAGGGAAGCTAACTATGGCTACACCTTC. Encoded protein: CASSDREANYGYTF.

The chain uses TRBV19 and TRBJ2-2; possible D gene TRBD2, 5 bases. Trimming left V 2 bases short and J 0 bases short, with 10 bases between. Germline-derived CDR1 and CDR2 are LNHDA and SQIVND (reference sequence). This CDR3 comprises 16 residues. The CDR3 spells CASSIRGETNTGELFF. DNA of the CDR3: TGTGCCAGTAGTATACGGGGAGAAACGAACACCGGGGAGCTGTTTTTT.

The chain carries TRBV18 and TRBJ1-2; D remains unclear. Trimming left V 6 bases short and J 0 bases short, with 17 bases between. Germline V gives CDR1 KGHSH, CDR2 LQKENI. The CDR3 is 16 amino acids. CDR3 loop: CASSPKTADSNYGYTF. The CDR3 DNA sequence: TGTGCCAGCTCTCCCAAGACGGCAGACTCTAACTATGGCTACACCTTC.

This chain's CDR3 is CASCSGRTGELFF. CDR3 DNA sequence: TGTGCCAGCTGCAGCGGCCGGACCGGGGAGCTGTTTTTT. The chain employs TRBV2 and TRBJ2-2; weak D call: TRBD2 (5 bases). This CDR3 spans 13 amino acids. V lost 8 bases to trimming and J lost 5 bases, with 12 bases between them. Germline lookup yields CDR1 SNHLY and CDR2 FYNNEI.

This chain joins TRBV4-1 and TRBJ1-2; no reliable D call. The CDR3 is made up of 14 amino acids. The ends were cut back, 4 bases at V and 0 bases at J, with 9 bases in the middle. The V gene's germline CDR1 is MGHRA and CDR2 YSYEKL. CDR3 amino acids: CASSPGPSNYGYTF. The CDR3 nucleotides are TGCGCCAGCAGCCCTGGGCCTTCTAACTATGGCTACACCTTC.

The chain uses TRBV7-9 and TRBJ2-4; a possible D gene is TRBD2 (5 bases). V dropped 5 bases and J dropped 3 bases, with 20 bases sitting between them. Germline CDR1 and CDR2: SEHNR and FQNEAQ (reference sequence). This CDR3 contains 17 residues. The CDR3 nucleotides are TGTGCCAGCAGCCCCCCAGGAGGATCTCTGGACAAAAACATTCAGTACTTC. Protein sequence: CASSPPGGSLDKNIQYF. The whole variable domain, remainder taken from reference TRBV7-9 and TRBJ2-4, is DTGVSQNPRHKITKRGQNVTFRCDPISEHNRLYWYRQTLGQGPEFLTYFQNEAQLEKSRLLSDRFSAERPKGSFSTLEIQRTEQGDSAMYLCASSPPGGSLDKNIQYFGAGTRLSVL.